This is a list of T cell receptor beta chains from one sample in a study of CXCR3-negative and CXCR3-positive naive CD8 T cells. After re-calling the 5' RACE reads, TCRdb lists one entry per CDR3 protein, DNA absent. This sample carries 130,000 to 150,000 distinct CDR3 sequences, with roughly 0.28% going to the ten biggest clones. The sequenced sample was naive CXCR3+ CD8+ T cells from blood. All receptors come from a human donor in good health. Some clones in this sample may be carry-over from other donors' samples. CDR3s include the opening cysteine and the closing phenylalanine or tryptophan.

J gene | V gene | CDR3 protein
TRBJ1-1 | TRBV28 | CASSLFDRGPLWEAFF
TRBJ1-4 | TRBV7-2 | CASTTSSDSTNEKLFF
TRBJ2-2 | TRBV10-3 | CAIKAPGAAGELFF
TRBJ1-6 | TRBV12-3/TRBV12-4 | CASTRTETNNSPLHF
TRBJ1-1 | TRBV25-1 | CASTGWGDTEAFF
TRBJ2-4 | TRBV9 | CASSVGGRANIQYF
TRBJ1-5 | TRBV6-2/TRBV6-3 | CASSYTGPTLNQPQHF
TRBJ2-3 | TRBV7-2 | CASSEISGGDTQYF
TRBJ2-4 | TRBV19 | CASSAPLAKNIQYF
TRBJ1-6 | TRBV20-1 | CSARQASSYNSPLHF